These 31 T cell receptor beta chains were sequenced from one sample in a study of blood T cell repertoires in COVID-19. Profiling relied on immunoSEQ multiplex PCR, and the TCRdb table lists in-frame clones only, not all of them. The data contain 190,000 or so clones, about nine tenths of them singletons. Source material: PBMCs or T cells enriched from blood (not recorded which). Source of these receptors: a man younger than 40 who had recovered from COVID-19.

The CDR3 DNA sequence: TGTGCCAGTTCTTACAGGGATACCGGGGAGCTGTTTTTT. This gives the protein CASSYRDTGELFF. V and J are TRBV27 and TRBJ2-2; D may be TRBD1 (6 bases). V was shortened by 9 bases and J by 5 bases, with 13 bases between the two germline ends. CDR1 is MNHEY and CDR2 is SMNVEV in the germline V gene (reference sequence). This CDR3 contains 13 residues.

The chain recombines TRBV2 with TRBJ1-2; no reliable D call. There are 16 residues in the CDR3. V gave up 8 bases and J gave up 8 bases, with 27 bases separating them. Per germline, CDR1 SNHLY and CDR2 FYNNEI. CDR3 DNA: TGTGCCAGCGAACCCTCTAGCCCCGTATCCGCCTTAGGCTACACCTTC. It codes for CASEPSSPVSALGYTF.

The chain has TRBV9 and TRBJ2-3; possible D gene TRBD1, 5 bases. This CDR3 has 14 amino acids. Trimming took off 0 bases at V and 4 bases at J, with 9 bases between the two ends. The V gene's germline CDR1 is SGDLS and CDR2 YYNGEE. Here the CDR3 DNA reads TGTGCCAGCAGCGTAGGGGGCCGTGCAGATACGCAGTATTTT. As protein: CASSVGGRADTQYF.

This rearrangement joins TRBV29-1 to TRBJ2-1; D may be TRBD2 (6 bases). Trimming took off 1 base at V and 4 bases at J, with 17 bases between the two ends. Germline CDR1 reads SQVTM; CDR2 reads ANQGSEA. This CDR3 is built from 16 residues. CDR3 coding DNA: TGCAGCGTTGAAGGCCTACTAGGCGGGATTTACAATGAGCAGTTCTTC. As protein: CSVEGLLGGIYNEQFF.

The V gene is TRBV4-2, the J gene TRBJ1-4; a weak D match, TRBD1 (6 bases). Trimming stripped 6 bases from V and 5 bases from J, with 10 bases between. Germline values: CDR1 LGHNA, CDR2 YNFKEQ. This CDR3 comprises 13 residues. The CDR3 loop is CASSPTGNEKLFF. The CDR3 DNA is TGTGCCAGCAGTCCTACAGGGAATGAAAAACTGTTTTTT.

This clone was seen just once. V usage is TRBV7-9 and J usage is TRBJ1-1; unclear D gene. The germline V gene has CDR1 SEHNR and CDR2 FQNEAQ (reference sequence). The CDR3 sequence is 18 residues long. Trimming left V 1 base short and J 3 bases short, with 21 bases between. The CDR3 loop is CASSLGAQSDFVDTEAFF. The CDR3 nucleotides read TGTGCCAGCAGCTTAGGGGCCCAATCGGATTTCGTAGACACTGAAGCTTTCTTT.

The J gene is TRBJ2-2, the V gene TRBV23-1; TRBD1 is a possible D gene (6 bases). TRBV23-1 is assigned to the ORF class and has an uncertain function. Trimming removed 2 bases at V and 0 bases at J, with 13 bases between. This CDR3 is 17 amino acids long. The CDR3 DNA follows: TGCGCCAGCAGTCAACAGGGGAACTACTCGAACACCGGGGAGCTGTTTTTT. Translation gives CASSQQGNYSNTGELFF.

The rearrangement links TRBV5-1 to TRBJ1-2; a weak D match, TRBD1 (5 bases). The germline V gene has CDR1 SGHRS and CDR2 YFSETQ. With 0 bases removed from V and 5 bases from J, the gap between germline ends came to 14 bases. The CDR3 covers 15 residues. In DNA, the CDR3 is TGCGCCAGCAGCTTGGCCGGGGGAGAGGGTTATGGCTACACCTTC. Translated: CASSLAGGEGYGYTF.

This chain joins TRBV14 and TRBJ1-2, with a possible D match to TRBD1 (6 bases). Germline V CDR1 and CDR2: SGHDN, FVKESK. V was pared by 0 bases and J by 5 bases, with 10 bases between. The CDR3 sequence is 14 residues long. The CDR3 is CASSQEQGGYGYTF. CDR3 nucleotide sequence: TGTGCCAGCAGCCAAGAACAGGGCGGGTATGGCTACACCTTC.

The chain combines TRBV30 with TRBJ2-3; 12 nucleotides match TRBD2. Germline CDR1 reads GTSNPN; CDR2 reads SVGIG (reference sequence). The CDR3 runs to 15 residues. V shed 4 bases and J 1 base; nucleotides not matched to a gene: 3. The DNA of the CDR3 is TGTGCCTGGACCCGACTAGCGGGAGGCACAGATACGCAGTATTTT. Translation: CAWTRLAGGTDTQYF. Drawing the rest from reference TRBV30 and TRBJ2-3, the complete variable domain is SQTIHQWPATLVQPVGSPLSLECTVEGTSNPNLYWYRQAAGRGLQLLFYSVGIGQISSEVPQNLSASRPQDRQFILSSKKLLLSDSGFYLCAWTRLAGGTDTQYFGPGTRLTVL.

The genes are TRBV30 and TRBJ1-1; D unclear. V was clipped by 4 bases and J by 3 bases, with 12 bases between them. The CDR3 contains 13 residues. Germline V gives CDR1 GTSNPN, CDR2 SVGIG (reference sequence). The CDR3: CAWKPGEDTEAFF. CDR3 bases: TGTGCCTGGAAGCCGGGTGAGGACACTGAAGCTTTCTTT.

This clone has only a few counts. J is TRBJ2-7 and V is TRBV7-8; TRBD1 is a possible D gene (6 bases). The germline V gene has CDR1 SGHVS and CDR2 FQNEAQ. Trimming removed 5 bases from V and 2 bases from J, with 13 bases in between. The CDR3 is made up of 14 amino acids. For the CDR3, the DNA is TGTGCCAGCAGCGAAGGGGGTCTGACCTACGAGCAGTACTTC. This translates into CASSEGGLTYEQYF. Full variable domain (missing parts from reference TRBV7-8 and TRBJ2-7): GAGVSQSPRYKVAKRGQDVALRCDPISGHVSLFWYQQALGQGPEFLTYFQNEAQLDKSGLPSDRFFAERPEGSVSTLKIQRTQQEDSAVYLCASSEGGLTYEQYFGPGTRLTVT.

V and J are TRBV18 and TRBJ2-1; no reliable D call. CDR1 is KGHSH, CDR2 LQKENI, per germline. Trimming left V 3 bases short and J 0 bases short, with 12 bases between. This CDR3 contains 16 residues. CDR3 sequence reads: CASSPVQATSYNEQFF. The CDR3 nucleotides read TGTGCCAGCTCACCGGTTCAGGCCACCTCCTACAATGAGCAGTTCTTC.

CDR3 in DNA: TGTGCCAGCAGCGTAGACGGGAGGGCCCTTCCCTCAGATACGCAGTATTTT. It specifies CASSVDGRALPSDTQYF. The chain employs TRBV9 and TRBJ2-3; 8 bases agree with TRBD2. The V gene's germline CDR1 is SGDLS and CDR2 YYNGEE. The length of the CDR3 is 17 residues. With 0 bases clipped from V and 4 bases from J, the junction kept 10 bases outside the gene matches.

The rearrangement uses TRBV4-1 and TRBJ2-7, with D unresolved. The CDR3 runs 16 residues. Germline-derived CDR1 and CDR2 are MGHRA and YSYEKL. The V end was cut by 0 bases, the J end by 1 base, with 13 bases between. CDR3 region: CASSQDRWRRSYEQYF. The CDR3 DNA follows: TGCGCCAGCAGCCAAGATAGGTGGAGAAGGTCCTACGAGCAGTACTTC.

The chain combines TRBV7-9 with TRBJ1-4; D unclear. V was shortened by 1 base and J by 6 bases, with 6 bases between the two germline ends. This CDR3 has 13 amino acids. Germline-derived CDR1 and CDR2 are SEHNR and FQNEAQ (reference sequence). The DNA of the CDR3 is TGTGCCAGCAGCTTAGGCGGGGATGAAAAACTGTTTTTT. It codes for CASSLGGDEKLFF.

The genes are TRBV7-9 and TRBJ1-1; TRBD1 agrees at 8 bases. The CDR3 has 14 amino acids. CDR1 is SEHNR and CDR2 is FQNEAQ in the germline V gene (reference sequence). V lost 4 bases, J lost 2 bases, and 3 bases stayed unmatched. This chain's CDR3 is CASSSGGINTEAFF. Here the CDR3 DNA reads TGTGCCAGCAGCTCAGGGGGCATAAACACTGAAGCTTTCTTT.

This clone was recorded only once. This chain uses TRBV6-5 with TRBJ2-7; the D gene is possibly TRBD1 (6 bases). Per germline, CDR1 MNHEY and CDR2 SVGAGI. The CDR3 is 14 amino acids. Trimming removed 11 bases at V and 4 bases at J, with 21 bases between. The CDR3 reads CALGRGHPLYEQYF. The DNA of the CDR3 is TGTGCCCTCGGCCGGGGACACCCGTTATACGAGCAGTACTTC.

DNA for the CDR3: TGTGCCACCAGTGATGCCGACAGGGGGCCATCAGATACGCAGTATTTT. Protein product: CATSDADRGPSDTQYF. This chain links TRBV24-1 with TRBJ2-3, with 10 bases that match TRBD1. CDR1 and CDR2 from the germline V gene are KGHDR and SFDVKD. The CDR3 loop spans 16 amino acids. Trimming took 3 bases from V and 4 from J; bases not matched to a gene: 6.

The CDR3 sequence is CASSSGQTMNTEAFF. CDR3 DNA sequence: TGTGCCAGCAGCTCCGGACAGACTATGAACACTGAAGCTTTCTTT. The chain recombines TRBV7-2 with TRBJ1-1; D possibly corresponds to TRBD1 (6 bases). This CDR3 has 15 residues. The germline V gene encodes CDR1 SGHTA and CDR2 FQGNSA. Trimming shortened V by 4 bases and J by 0 bases, and 12 bases separated the two germline ends.

The chain is built from TRBV9 and TRBJ2-5; 7 nucleotides agree with TRBD2. V lost 3 bases to trimming and J lost 2 bases; unmatched junction nucleotides: 10. The CDR3 consists of 16 residues. Germline loops: CDR1 SGDLS, CDR2 YYNGEE. As DNA, the CDR3 is TGTGCCAGCAGCGCGTCCGGGACTACTGCACAAGAGACCCAGTACTTC. Protein sequence: CASSASGTTAQETQYF.

This clone was observed once. The chain uses TRBV27 and TRBJ2-5; possible D gene TRBD2, 7 bases. The V end lost 5 bases, the J end lost 0 bases, and 13 bases lay between the germline ends. The germline V gene encodes CDR1 MNHEY and CDR2 SMNVEV (reference sequence). The length of the CDR3 is 15 residues. CDR3 region: CASSGGGRYQETQYF. The CDR3 coding sequence is TGTGCCAGCAGTGGGGGGGGCCGGTACCAAGAGACCCAGTACTTC.

The chain has TRBV15 and TRBJ2-2, with a tentative D call TRBD2 (5 bases). This CDR3 is 15 amino acids long. V lost 0 bases to trimming and J lost 6 bases, with 11 bases between them. In germline, CDR1 is LNHNV, CDR2 YYDKDF (reference sequence). The CDR3 spells CATSRDLSGSGELFF. DNA of the CDR3: TGTGCCACCAGCAGAGATCTGTCGGGGTCCGGGGAGCTGTTTTTT.

J is TRBJ2-5 and V is TRBV3-1 (or the pseudogene TRBV3-2), with 8 bases that match TRBD2. Trimming cost V 3 bases and J 5 bases; bases outside gene matches: 5. CDR1 LGHDT and CDR2 YNNKEL come from the germline V gene (reference sequence). The CDR3 has 14 amino acids. As DNA, the CDR3 is TGTGCCAGCAGCCAGGCTAGCGGGTTCGAGACCCAGTACTTC. Amino acid sequence: CASSQASGFETQYF.

This chain uses TRBV7-9 with TRBJ1-2; maybe TRBD1 (6 bases). The CDR3 has 13 residues. Germline CDR1 and CDR2: SEHNR and FQNEAQ (reference sequence). Trimming stripped 4 bases from V and 4 bases from J, with 10 bases between. CDR3 protein: CASSSGQPYGYTF. In nucleotides, the CDR3 is TGTGCCAGCAGCTCCGGACAGCCCTATGGCTACACCTTC.

The chain combines TRBV9 with TRBJ1-2; 9 bases align to TRBD1. The junction had 0 bases not matched to a gene; V was cut back by 0 bases and J by 6 bases. The V gene's germline CDR1 is SGDLS and CDR2 YYNGEE. This CDR3 has 13 amino acids. CDR3 amino acids: CASSVGTGDGYTF. CDR3 coding DNA: TGTGCCAGCAGCGTAGGGACAGGGGATGGCTACACCTTC.

This chain uses TRBV5-1 with TRBJ2-7; tentatively, D is TRBD1 (6 bases). The length of the CDR3 is 16 residues. Deletions cut 5 bases from V and 1 base from J, with 19 bases between. Germline CDR1 SGHRS, CDR2 YFSETQ. This CDR3 is CASRQATGTTSYEQYF. The CDR3 nucleotides read TGCGCCAGCAGACAGGCAACCGGGACAACGTCCTACGAGCAGTACTTC.

This clone was seen a handful of times. J is TRBJ2-2 and V is TRBV10-1; unclear D gene. V lost 4 bases, J lost 4 bases, and 10 bases lay in between. The CDR3 extends over 14 amino acids. The germline V gene has CDR1 WNHNN and CDR2 SYGVQD (reference sequence). The CDR3 DNA reads TGCGCCAGCAGTGTTTCGGGTTCCACCGGGGAGCTGTTTTTT. Protein product: CASSVSGSTGELFF.

This clone has only one observation. This chain connects TRBV7-2 to TRBJ1-1; D remains unclear. The V and J ends lost 1 base and 1 base respectively, with 7 bases between them. The CDR3 runs to 14 residues. The germline CDR1 and CDR2 sequences are SGHTA and FQGNSA. In DNA, the CDR3 is TGTGCCAGCAGCTTAGACGGAGGGAACACTGAAGCTTTCTTT. Amino acids: CASSLDGGNTEAFF.

The chain has TRBV6-2 or TRBV6-3 and TRBJ2-7, with TRBD1 matching 7 bases. The germline CDR1 and CDR2 sequences are MNHEY and SVGEGT. CDR3 size: 17 residues. V lost 0 bases, J lost 0 bases, and 8 bases stayed unmatched. As DNA, the CDR3 is TGTGCCAGCAGTTACTCTCCGGACAGGCTTAGCTCCTACGAGCAGTACTTC. Translated, it gives CASSYSPDRLSSYEQYF.

The V and J genes are TRBV7-2 and TRBJ1-1, with 11 bases lining up with TRBD1. The CDR3 is 17 residues long. Per the germline V gene, CDR1 is SGHTA and CDR2 is FQGNSA. Unmatched junction bases numbered 10, after V lost 5 bases and J lost 2 bases. CDR3 sequence reads: CASSAHRDRGVNTEAFF. The CDR3 nucleotides read TGTGCCAGCAGCGCCCACCGGGACAGGGGGGTCAACACTGAAGCTTTCTTT.